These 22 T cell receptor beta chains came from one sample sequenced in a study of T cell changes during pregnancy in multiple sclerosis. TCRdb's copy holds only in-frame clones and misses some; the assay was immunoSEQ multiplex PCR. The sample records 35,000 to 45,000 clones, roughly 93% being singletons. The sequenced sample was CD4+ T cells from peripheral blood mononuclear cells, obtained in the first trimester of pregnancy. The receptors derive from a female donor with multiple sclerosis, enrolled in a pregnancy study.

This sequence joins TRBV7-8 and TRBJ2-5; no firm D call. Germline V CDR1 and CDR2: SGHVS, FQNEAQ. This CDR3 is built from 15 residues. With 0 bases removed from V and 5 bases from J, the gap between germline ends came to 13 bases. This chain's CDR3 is CASSLAQVLWETQYF. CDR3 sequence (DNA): TGTGCCAGCAGCTTAGCCCAGGTTCTGTGGGAGACCCAGTACTTC.

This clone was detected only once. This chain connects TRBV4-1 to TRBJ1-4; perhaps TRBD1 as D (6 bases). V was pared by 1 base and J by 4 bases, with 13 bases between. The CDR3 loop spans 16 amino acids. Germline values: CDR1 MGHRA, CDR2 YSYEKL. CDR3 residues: CASSQVTTGINEKLFF. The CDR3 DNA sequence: TGCGCCAGCAGCCAAGTAACGACAGGCATTAATGAAAAACTGTTTTTT.

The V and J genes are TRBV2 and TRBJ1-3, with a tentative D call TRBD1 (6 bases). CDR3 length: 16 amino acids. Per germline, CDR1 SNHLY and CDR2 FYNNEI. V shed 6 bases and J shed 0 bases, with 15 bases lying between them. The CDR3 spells CASSIRDTRSGNTIYF. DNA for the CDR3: TGTGCCAGCAGCATTCGGGACACCCGCTCTGGAAACACCATATATTTT.

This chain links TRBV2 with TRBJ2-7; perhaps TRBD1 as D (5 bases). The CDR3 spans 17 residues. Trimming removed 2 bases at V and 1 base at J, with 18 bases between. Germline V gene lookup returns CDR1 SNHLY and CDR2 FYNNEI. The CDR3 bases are TGTGCCAGCAGTGAATCCAAGGGGCCCGGACATTCCTACGAGCAGTACTTC. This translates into CASSESKGPGHSYEQYF.

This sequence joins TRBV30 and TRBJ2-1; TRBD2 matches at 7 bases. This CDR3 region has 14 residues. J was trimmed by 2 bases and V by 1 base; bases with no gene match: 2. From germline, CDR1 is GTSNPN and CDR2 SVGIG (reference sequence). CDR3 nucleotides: TGTGCCTGGAGTGGGAGCGGGACCTACAATGAGCAGTTCTTC. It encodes CAWSGSGTYNEQFF.

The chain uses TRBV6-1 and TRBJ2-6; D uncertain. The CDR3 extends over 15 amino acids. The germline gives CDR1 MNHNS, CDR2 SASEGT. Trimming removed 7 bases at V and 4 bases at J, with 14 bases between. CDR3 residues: CASTNTALGANVLTF. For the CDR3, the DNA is TGTGCCAGCACCAACACCGCTCTCGGGGCCAACGTCCTGACTTTC.

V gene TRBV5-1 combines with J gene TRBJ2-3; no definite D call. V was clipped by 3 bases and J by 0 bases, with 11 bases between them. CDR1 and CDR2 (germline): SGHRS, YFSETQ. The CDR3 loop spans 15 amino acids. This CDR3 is CASSSRLISTDTQYF. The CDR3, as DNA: TGCGCCAGCAGCTCTCGGTTGATTAGCACAGATACGCAGTATTTT.

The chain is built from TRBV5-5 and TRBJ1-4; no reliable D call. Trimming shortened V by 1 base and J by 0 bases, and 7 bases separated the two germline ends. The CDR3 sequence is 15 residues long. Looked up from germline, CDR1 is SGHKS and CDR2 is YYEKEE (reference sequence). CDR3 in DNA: TGTGCCAGCAGCTTGTGGGAGGCAACTAATGAAAAACTGTTTTTT. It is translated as CASSLWEATNEKLFF.

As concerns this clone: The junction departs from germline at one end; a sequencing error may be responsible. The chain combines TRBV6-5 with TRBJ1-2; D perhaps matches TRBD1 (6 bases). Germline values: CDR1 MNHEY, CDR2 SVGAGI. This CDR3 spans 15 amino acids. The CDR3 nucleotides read TGTGCCAACAGTTACTCGGGCAGGGGTGATTATGGCTACACCTTC. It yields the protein CANSYSGRGDYGYTF.

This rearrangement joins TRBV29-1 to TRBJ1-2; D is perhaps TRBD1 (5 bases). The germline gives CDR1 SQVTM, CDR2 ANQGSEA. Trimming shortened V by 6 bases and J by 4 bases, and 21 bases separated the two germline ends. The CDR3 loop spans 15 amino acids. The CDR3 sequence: CSVPYHQTEGYGYTF. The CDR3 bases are TGCAGCGTCCCTTACCACCAGACAGAAGGCTATGGCTACACCTTC. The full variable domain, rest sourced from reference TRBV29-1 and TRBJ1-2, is SAVISQKPSRDICQRGTSLTIQCQVDSQVTMMFWYRQQPGQSLTLIATANQGSEATYESGFVIDKFPISRPNLTFSTLTVSNMSPEDSSIYLCSVPYHQTEGYGYTFGSGTRLTVV.

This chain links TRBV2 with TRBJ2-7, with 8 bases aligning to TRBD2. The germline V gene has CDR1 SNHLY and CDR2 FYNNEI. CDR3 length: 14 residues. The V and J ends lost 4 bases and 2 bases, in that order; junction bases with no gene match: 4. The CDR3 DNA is TGTGCCAGCAGTGGAGGTAGCGGGACCTACGAGCAGTACTTC. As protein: CASSGGSGTYEQYF.

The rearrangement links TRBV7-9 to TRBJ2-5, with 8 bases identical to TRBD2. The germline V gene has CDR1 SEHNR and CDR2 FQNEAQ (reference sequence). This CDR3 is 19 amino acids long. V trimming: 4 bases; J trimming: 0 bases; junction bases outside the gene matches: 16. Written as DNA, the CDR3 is TGTGCCAGCAGCTCCCCCTGGGGTCGGGGGGGCAGGGACCAAGAGACCCAGTACTTC. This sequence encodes CASSSPWGRGGRDQETQYF.

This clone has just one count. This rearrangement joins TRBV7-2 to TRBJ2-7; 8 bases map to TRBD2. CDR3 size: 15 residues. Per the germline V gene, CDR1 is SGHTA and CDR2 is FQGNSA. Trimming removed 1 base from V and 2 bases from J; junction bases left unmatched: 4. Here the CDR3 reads CASSLDGSGAYEQYF. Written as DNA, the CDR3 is TGTGCCAGCAGCTTAGACGGTAGCGGGGCCTACGAGCAGTACTTC.

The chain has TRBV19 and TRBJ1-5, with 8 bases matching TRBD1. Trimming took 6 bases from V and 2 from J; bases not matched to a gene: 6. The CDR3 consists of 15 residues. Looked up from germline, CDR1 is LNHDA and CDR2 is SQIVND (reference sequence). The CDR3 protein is CASRDRGSRNQPQHF. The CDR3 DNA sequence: TGTGCCAGTAGAGACAGGGGTAGCCGCAATCAGCCCCAGCATTTT.

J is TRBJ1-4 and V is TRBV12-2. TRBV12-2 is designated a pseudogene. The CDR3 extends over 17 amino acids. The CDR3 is CASRLGVEGPHNEKLFF. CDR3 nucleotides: TGTGCAAGTCGCTTAGGAGTGGAGGGCCCTCATAATGAAAAACTGTTTTTT.

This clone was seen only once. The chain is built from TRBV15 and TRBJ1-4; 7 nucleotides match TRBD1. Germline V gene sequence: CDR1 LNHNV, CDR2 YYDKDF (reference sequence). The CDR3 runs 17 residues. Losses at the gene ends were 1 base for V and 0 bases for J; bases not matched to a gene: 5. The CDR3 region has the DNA TGTGCCACCAGCAGAGGACAGGGCGCTGCAACTAATGAAAAACTGTTTTTT. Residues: CATSRGQGAATNEKLFF. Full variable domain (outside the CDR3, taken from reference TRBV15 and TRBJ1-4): DAMVIQNPRYQVTQFGKPVTLSCSQTLNHNVMYWYQQKSSQAPKLLFHYYDKDFNNEADTPDNFQSRRPNTSFCFLDIRSPGLGDTAMYLCATSRGQGAATNEKLFFGSGTQLSVL.

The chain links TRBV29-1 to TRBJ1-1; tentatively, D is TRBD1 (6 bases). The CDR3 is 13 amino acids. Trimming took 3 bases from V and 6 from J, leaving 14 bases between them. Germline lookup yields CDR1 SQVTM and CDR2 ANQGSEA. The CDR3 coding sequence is TGCAGCGTTGATGGACAGAGAAGGGCTGAAGCTTTCTTT. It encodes CSVDGQRRAEAFF.

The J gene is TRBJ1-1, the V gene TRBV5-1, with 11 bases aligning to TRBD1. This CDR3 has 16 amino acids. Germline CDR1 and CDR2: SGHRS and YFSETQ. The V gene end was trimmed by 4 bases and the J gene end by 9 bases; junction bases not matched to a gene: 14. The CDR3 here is CASSRETGQGGEKAFF. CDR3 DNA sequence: TGCGCCAGCAGCCGTGAAACGGGACAGGGGGGGGAAAAAGCTTTCTTT.

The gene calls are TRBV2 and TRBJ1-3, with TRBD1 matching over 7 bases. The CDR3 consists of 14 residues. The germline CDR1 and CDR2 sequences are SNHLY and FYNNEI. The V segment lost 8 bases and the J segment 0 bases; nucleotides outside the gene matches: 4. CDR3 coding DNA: TGTGCCAGCTCCCAGGGGGGCTCTGGAAACACCATATATTTT. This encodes CASSQGGSGNTIYF.

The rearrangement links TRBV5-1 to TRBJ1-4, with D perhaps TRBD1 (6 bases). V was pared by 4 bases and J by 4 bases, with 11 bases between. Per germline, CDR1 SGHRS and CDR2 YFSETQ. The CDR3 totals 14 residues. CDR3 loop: CASSTGIGNEKLFF. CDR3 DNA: TGCGCCAGCAGCACAGGGATCGGTAATGAAAAACTGTTTTTT.

The CDR3 DNA reads as TGTGCCAGCAGCGTATGGGGGGTCCCCCTAGGGGATCAGCCCCAGCATTTT. Encoded protein: CASSVWGVPLGDQPQHF. The chain uses TRBV9 and TRBJ1-5; D may be TRBD1 (5 bases). This CDR3 is 17 amino acids long. V dropped 1 base and J dropped 5 bases, with 19 bases sitting between them. The V gene's germline CDR1 is SGDLS and CDR2 YYNGEE.

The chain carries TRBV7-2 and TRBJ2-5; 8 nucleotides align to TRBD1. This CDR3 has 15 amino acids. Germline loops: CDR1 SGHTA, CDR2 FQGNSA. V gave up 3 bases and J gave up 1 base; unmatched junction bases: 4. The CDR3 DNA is TGTGCCAGCAGCTTCGCAGGACAGGGCCAAGAGACCCAGTACTTC. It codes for CASSFAGQGQETQYF.